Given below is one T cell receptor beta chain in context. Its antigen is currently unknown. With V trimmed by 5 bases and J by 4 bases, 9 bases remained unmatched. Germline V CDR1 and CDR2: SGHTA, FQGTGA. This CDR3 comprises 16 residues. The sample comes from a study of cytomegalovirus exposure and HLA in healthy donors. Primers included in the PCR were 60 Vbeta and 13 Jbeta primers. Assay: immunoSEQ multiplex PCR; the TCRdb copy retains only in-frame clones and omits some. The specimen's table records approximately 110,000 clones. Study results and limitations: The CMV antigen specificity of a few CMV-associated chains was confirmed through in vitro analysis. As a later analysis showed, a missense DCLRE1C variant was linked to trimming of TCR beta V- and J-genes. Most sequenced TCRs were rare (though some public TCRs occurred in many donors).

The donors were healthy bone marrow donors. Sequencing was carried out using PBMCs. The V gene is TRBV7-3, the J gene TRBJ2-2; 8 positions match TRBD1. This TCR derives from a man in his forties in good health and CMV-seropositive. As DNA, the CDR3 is TGTGCCAGCAGCGAAAGGTTTGACAGGGGCACCGGGGAGCTGTTTTTT. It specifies CASSERFDRGTGELFF.